The 23 T cell receptor beta chains below all came from one sample that was sequenced in a study of control samples from healthy donors and cancer patients. Libraries were prepared by immunoSEQ multiplex PCR; TCRdb keeps only in-frame clonotypes and omits some of them. Among 20,000 to 30,000 clones listed, around four fifths were seen once. Sequences were obtained from PBMCs. The receptors shown here come from a man in his 60s with colorectal cancer.

V and J are TRBV19 and TRBJ1-1; TRBD1 aligns across 8 bases. CDR3 length: 14 amino acids. Per the germline V gene, CDR1 is LNHDA and CDR2 is SQIVND (reference sequence). The V gene end was trimmed by 6 bases and the J gene end by 4 bases; junction bases not matched to a gene: 7. The CDR3: CASRTGELGTEAFF. Here the CDR3 DNA reads TGTGCCAGTAGGACAGGGGAGTTAGGCACTGAAGCTTTCTTT.

This clone has only a few counts. The J gene is TRBJ1-3, the V gene TRBV6-1; D remains ambiguous. This CDR3 is 14 amino acids long. Trimming removed 1 base at V and 6 bases at J, with 10 bases between. CDR1 and CDR2 from the germline V gene are MNHNS and SASEGT. The CDR3: CASSEGTWENTIYF. The DNA of the CDR3 is TGTGCCAGCAGTGAAGGGACTTGGGAAAACACCATATATTTT.

This sequence joins TRBV7-8 and TRBJ1-6, with D possibly matching TRBD1 (5 bases). Germline-derived CDR1 and CDR2 are SGHVS and FQNEAQ. V was pared by 1 base and J by 7 bases, with 17 bases between. The CDR3 runs to 17 residues. The CDR3 nucleotides read TGTGCCAGCAGCTTAGTGGGCAGGGCCGGCTCCAATTCACCCCTCCACTTT. This sequence encodes CASSLVGRAGSNSPLHF.

This clone was seen more than once but under ten times. The chain uses TRBV29-1 and TRBJ2-6; D ambiguous. This CDR3 has 16 amino acids. Germline V gene lookup returns CDR1 SQVTM and CDR2 ANQGSEA. V dropped 4 bases and J dropped 0 bases, with 13 bases sitting between them. As DNA, the CDR3 is TGCAGCGTTGCTCGGCGGACGCCCTCTGGGGCCAACGTCCTGACTTTC. It yields the protein CSVARRTPSGANVLTF.

The V and J genes are TRBV19 and TRBJ1-4, with a weak D call TRBD1 (6 bases). CDR1 and CDR2 from the germline V gene are LNHDA and SQIVND (reference sequence). The CDR3 totals 14 residues. V gave up 6 bases and J gave up 1 base, with 9 bases separating them. CDR3 residues: CASRDRLTNEKLFF. For the CDR3, the DNA is TGTGCCAGTAGAGACAGGCTAACTAATGAAAAACTGTTTTTT.

The chain has TRBV3-1 (or the pseudogene TRBV3-2) and TRBJ2-2, with 7 bases aligning to TRBD2. Germline values: CDR1 LGHDT, CDR2 YNNKEL (reference sequence). This CDR3 contains 14 residues. Losses at the gene ends were 4 bases for V and 5 bases for J; bases not matched to a gene: 4. The CDR3, as DNA: TGTGCCAGCAGCCGGGGGGGAAGAACCGGGGAGCTGTTTTTT. It specifies CASSRGGRTGELFF.

V usage is TRBV5-1 and J usage is TRBJ1-3; D remains unclear. Trimming took off 0 bases at V and 2 bases at J, with 6 bases between the two ends. CDR1 SGHRS and CDR2 YFSETQ come from the germline V gene. CDR3 length equals 14 residues. In DNA form, the CDR3 reads TGCGCCAGCAGCTTGGATGGTGCTGGAAACACCATATATTTT. It specifies CASSLDGAGNTIYF. Combining the CDR3 with reference TRBV5-1 and TRBJ1-3 gives the whole variable domain KAGVTQTPRYLIKTRGQQVTLSCSPISGHRSVSWYQQTPGQGLQFLFEYFSETQRNKGNFPGRFSGRQFSNSRSEMNVSTLELGDSALYLCASSLDGAGNTIYFGEGSWLTVV.

This clone has just a few counts. V is TRBV19 and J is TRBJ1-1, with D possibly being TRBD1 (5 bases). Looked up from germline, CDR1 is LNHDA and CDR2 is SQIVND (reference sequence). This CDR3 is built from 17 residues. V was clipped by 0 bases and J by 0 bases, with 14 bases between them. For the CDR3, the DNA is TGTGCCAGTAGTATAGATCATTGGGGCAGCTTGAACACTGAAGCTTTCTTT. Translation: CASSIDHWGSLNTEAFF.

The rearrangement uses TRBV5-1 and TRBJ2-3; D gene unclear. This CDR3 spans 15 amino acids. Germline CDR1 SGHRS, CDR2 YFSETQ. The V and J ends lost 0 bases and 0 bases respectively, with 8 bases between them. The CDR3 region is CASSLGGKSTDTQYF. The CDR3 DNA is TGCGCCAGCAGCTTGGGGGGTAAAAGCACAGATACGCAGTATTTT.

The J gene is TRBJ2-5, the V gene TRBV19, with 9 bases matching TRBD2. Germline values: CDR1 LNHDA, CDR2 SQIVND (reference sequence). The CDR3 spans 17 residues. The V segment lost 7 bases and the J segment 3 bases; nucleotides outside the gene matches: 15. In DNA, the CDR3 is TGTGCCAGTACCCCCCCCGAGCGGGGGGCACCAAAAGAGACCCAGTACTTC. Amino acids: CASTPPERGAPKETQYF. Complete variable domain (other parts from reference TRBV19 and TRBJ2-5): DGGITQSPKYLFRKEGQNVTLSCEQNLNHDAMYWYRQDPGQGLRLIYYSQIVNDFQKGDIAEGYSVSREKKESFPLTVTSAQKNPTAFYLCASTPPERGAPKETQYFGPGTRLLVL.

This rearrangement joins TRBV6-5 to TRBJ2-3; 8 bases line up with TRBD2. This CDR3 contains 16 residues. V dropped 2 bases and J dropped 0; count of bases not matched to a gene: 4. Per the germline V gene, CDR1 is MNHEY and CDR2 is SVGAGI. CDR3 amino acids: CASSYQLAVSTDTQYF. The DNA of the CDR3 is TGTGCCAGCAGTTACCAACTAGCGGTGAGCACAGATACGCAGTATTTT.

In this sample, this clone turned up a few times. The gene calls are TRBV29-1 and TRBJ2-5, with 10 bases identical to TRBD1. The CDR3 is 14 residues long. Per germline, CDR1 SQVTM and CDR2 ANQGSEA. Germline trimming cut 6 bases from V and 5 bases from J; bases unmatched to any gene: 9. Written as DNA, the CDR3 is TGCAGCGTCTACCAGACAGGGGGCGCGGAGACCCAGTACTTC. It translates to CSVYQTGGAETQYF.

The V call is TRBV6-6, the J call TRBJ1-1, with D perhaps TRBD1 (6 bases). Germline V gene data show CDR1 as MNHNY and CDR2 as SVGAGI (reference sequence). Between the trimmed V and J ends, which lost 5 bases and 1 base, there was a span of 14 bases. The CDR3 is made up of 15 amino acids. The CDR3 bases are TGTGCCAGCAGTCGACCCGGGGGCTCGAACACTGAAGCTTTCTTT. Translating gives CASSRPGGSNTEAFF.

Of note for this clone: Likely a read error: the CDR3 ends without its conserved phenylalanine or tryptophan. It is unclear where the CDR3 begins or ends on the DNA, so no DNA is shown, and the CDR3 is as TCRdb lists it. The chain combines TRBV6-1 with TRBJ1-6. A total of 13 residues make up the CDR3, ends included. Germline loops: CDR1 MNHNS, CDR2 SASEGT. The CDR3 reads CASSETGRVRRLS.

V gene TRBV6-5 combines with J gene TRBJ1-4; D is possibly TRBD1 (5 bases). This CDR3 is built from 12 residues. Germline values: CDR1 MNHEY, CDR2 SVGAGI. Trimming cost V 8 bases and J 7 bases, with 11 bases left between them. DNA of the CDR3: TGTGCCAGCCAGGGTTCTGCTGAAAAACTGTTTTTT. Translated, it gives CASQGSAEKLFF.

The chain employs TRBV2 and TRBJ2-5, with D perhaps given as TRBD1 or TRBD2 (6 bases each). Germline V gives CDR1 SNHLY, CDR2 FYNNEI. The CDR3 runs 13 residues. Deletions cut 5 bases from V and 5 bases from J, with 12 bases between. The DNA of the CDR3 is TGTGCCAGCAGTAGTCAGGGGAGGGAGACCCAGTACTTC. Protein sequence: CASSSQGRETQYF.

The chain uses TRBV6-1 and TRBJ1-1; unclear D gene. The ends were cut back, 1 base at V and 2 bases at J, with 5 bases in the middle. CDR3 length equals 13 residues. Looked up from germline, CDR1 is MNHNS and CDR2 is SASEGT. CDR3 region: CASSEDSNTEAFF. Written as DNA, the CDR3 is TGTGCCAGCAGTGAAGACAGTAACACTGAAGCTTTCTTT.

CDR3 DNA: TGTGCCAGCAGAAGGGACAGGTGGGGGTCAGAGACCCAGTACTTC. Translated: CASRRDRWGSETQYF. V is TRBV2 and J is TRBJ2-5, with TRBD1 matching over 8 bases. V shed 6 bases, J shed 4 bases, and the junction held 10 bases outside the gene matches. Germline values: CDR1 SNHLY, CDR2 FYNNEI. This CDR3 has 15 residues.

This clone was found a few times. V gene TRBV4-3 combines with J gene TRBJ1-1; D unclear. The CDR3 sequence is 13 residues long. CDR1 and CDR2 from the germline V gene are LGHNA and YSLEER. The V end lost 0 bases, the J end lost 4 bases, and 6 bases lay between the germline ends. CDR3 sequence: CASSQDRTTEAFF. CDR3 nucleotides: TGCGCCAGCAGCCAAGATAGAACCACTGAAGCTTTCTTT.

The rearrangement joins TRBV5-1 to TRBJ1-3; D is unclear. CDR1 and CDR2 (germline): SGHRS, YFSETQ. Trimming shortened V by 2 bases and J by 1 base, and 10 bases separated the two germline ends. The CDR3 spans 15 residues. The CDR3 nucleotides read TGCGCCAGCAGCTTAGAAGCTGGGTCTGGAAACACCATATATTTT. Translated: CASSLEAGSGNTIYF.

This clone was detected only a few times. The rearrangement links TRBV5-4 to TRBJ1-1; D is unresolved. The V and J ends lost 0 bases and 2 bases respectively, with 11 bases between them. This CDR3 comprises 15 residues. Germline-derived CDR1 and CDR2 are SGHNT and YYREEE (reference sequence). Written as DNA, the CDR3 is TGTGCCAGCAGCTTGGGCCTTGGCCGAAACACTGAAGCTTTCTTT. It is translated as CASSLGLGRNTEAFF.

The chain carries TRBV7-2 and TRBJ1-2, with D perhaps matching TRBD1 (6 bases). CDR3 size: 13 residues. From germline, CDR1 is SGHTA and CDR2 FQGNSA. V lost 6 bases to trimming and J lost 3 bases, with 11 bases between them. DNA of the CDR3: TGTGCCAGCAGTCAGGGGAGATACTATGGCTACACCTTC. It specifies CASSQGRYYGYTF.

The chain recombines TRBV19 with TRBJ2-3; no reliable D call. The CDR3 sequence is 12 residues long. V was shortened by 3 bases and J by 3 bases, with 4 bases between the two germline ends. Germline loops: CDR1 LNHDA, CDR2 SQIVND (reference sequence). CDR3 loop: CASSMGTDTQYF. The CDR3 nucleotides are TGTGCCAGTAGTATGGGAACAGATACGCAGTATTTT.